The next 12 T cell receptor beta chains were all read from a single sample in a study of blood T cell repertoires in COVID-19. Profiled with immunoSEQ multiplex PCR; TCRdb holds only in-frame clones, not every one. The sample contains just over 250,000 clones, about 87% of which appear only once. The sample taken for sequencing was peripheral blood. The receptors stem from a man between 60 and 75 years old who had recovered from COVID-19.

Turning to this clone: Other nucleotide sequences in the sample specify the same CDR3. V gene TRBV3-1 (or the pseudogene TRBV3-2) combines with J gene TRBJ1-2, with 8 bases matching TRBD1. With V trimmed by 4 bases and J by 8 bases, 6 bases remained unmatched. This CDR3 comprises 13 residues. The V gene's germline CDR1 is LGHDT and CDR2 YNNKEL (reference sequence). CDR3: CASSRGQGYGYTF. The CDR3 DNA sequence: TGTGCCAGCAGCCGTGGACAGGGCTACGGCTACACCTTC.

The CDR3 spells CASSLGAGTGMNTGELFF. CDR3 nucleotide sequence: TGTGCCAGTTCCCTCGGGGCCGGAACAGGGATGAACACCGGGGAGCTGTTTTTT. V usage is TRBV18 and J usage is TRBJ2-2, with D possibly being TRBD1 (6 bases). CDR3 size: 18 residues. CDR1 is KGHSH and CDR2 is LQKENI in the germline V gene. V was clipped by 9 bases and J by 1 base, with 24 bases between them.

The chain carries TRBV11-3 and TRBJ2-1; the match to TRBD1 covers 8 bases. Germline assignment: CDR1 SGHNT and CDR2 YENEEA. Trimming cost V 3 bases and J 4 bases; bases outside gene matches: 2. The CDR3 is 14 residues long. CDR3 bases: TGTGCCAGCAGCTTGGGACAGGAGTACAATGAGCAGTTCTTC. This translates into CASSLGQEYNEQFF.

V and J are TRBV10-3 and TRBJ2-7, with 8 nucleotides matching TRBD1. V was clipped by 11 bases and J by 7 bases; unmatched bases: 13. The CDR3 covers 13 residues. CDR1 and CDR2 (germline): ENHRY, SYGVKD. CDR3 amino acids: CASKPDRVWEQYF. CDR3 in DNA: TGTGCCTCCAAGCCGGACAGGGTCTGGGAGCAGTACTTC.

The chain has TRBV6-6 and TRBJ2-7, with D possibly being TRBD1 (6 bases). The V gene's germline CDR1 is MNHNY and CDR2 SVGAGI (reference sequence). Between the trimmed V and J ends, which lost 6 bases and 4 bases, there was a span of 22 bases. This CDR3 is 16 amino acids long. In DNA, the CDR3 is TGTGCCAGCAGACCCGCCATGAGACAGGTGATTTACGAGCAGTACTTC. Protein product: CASRPAMRQVIYEQYF.

The chain is built from TRBV19 and TRBJ1-1, with a tentative D call TRBD1 (6 bases). CDR1 is LNHDA and CDR2 is SQIVND in the germline V gene (reference sequence). The CDR3 extends over 17 amino acids. V lost 7 bases and J lost 0, with 21 bases in between. The CDR3 loop is CASIPARGAPVNTEAFF. CDR3 sequence (DNA): TGTGCCAGTATTCCCGCTCGGGGGGCGCCGGTGAACACTGAAGCTTTCTTT.

This chain links TRBV7-6 with TRBJ1-5; TRBD1 matches 7 bases. This CDR3 comprises 17 residues. CDR1 is SGHVS, CDR2 FNYEAQ, per germline. V dropped 5 bases and J dropped 0; count of bases not matched to a gene: 10. This CDR3 is CASSLGRDSYSNQPQHF. Here the CDR3 DNA reads TGTGCCAGCAGCCTGGGCCGGGACAGTTATAGCAATCAGCCCCAGCATTTT.

The genes are TRBV30 and TRBJ2-2; no firm D call. Trimming left V 0 bases short and J 1 base short, with 3 bases between. CDR3 size: 13 residues. CDR1 and CDR2 from the germline V gene are GTSNPN and SVGIG (reference sequence). In DNA, the CDR3 is TGTGCCTGGAGTGTACAGAACACCGGGGAGCTGTTTTTT. Protein: CAWSVQNTGELFF. Looking up the rest from reference TRBV30 and TRBJ2-2 gives the full variable domain: SQTIHQWPATLVQPVGSPLSLECTVEGTSNPNLYWYRQAAGRGLQLLFYSVGIGQISSEVPQNLSASRPQDRQFILSSKKLLLSDSGFYLCAWSVQNTGELFFGEGSRLTVL.

This clone has just one count. The genes are TRBV12-3 or TRBV12-4 and TRBJ1-1, with a tentative D call TRBD1 (6 bases). V was trimmed by 5 bases and J by 5 bases, leaving 12 bases between them. The CDR3 contains 13 residues. This chain's CDR3 is CASSPKGGTEAFF. The CDR3 DNA reads TGTGCCAGCAGTCCCAAGGGGGGGACTGAAGCTTTCTTT.

This clone appeared a few times. V and J are TRBV5-1 and TRBJ1-1, with TRBD1 as a possible D gene (5 bases). The ends were cut back, 0 bases at V and 4 bases at J, with 10 bases in the middle. Per the germline V gene, CDR1 is SGHRS and CDR2 is YFSETQ. The CDR3 has 14 amino acids. The CDR3 loop is CASSLVQGSTEAFF. CDR3 in DNA: TGCGCCAGCAGCTTGGTCCAGGGATCCACTGAAGCTTTCTTT.

The rearrangement uses TRBV27 and TRBJ2-1, with TRBD1 as a possible D gene (6 bases). Germline-derived CDR1 and CDR2 are MNHEY and SMNVEV (reference sequence). Trimming took 8 bases from V and 6 from J, leaving 17 bases between them. The CDR3 consists of 14 residues. The CDR3 reads CASGPNRVSNEQFF. The CDR3 DNA reads as TGTGCCAGCGGTCCGAACAGGGTCAGCAATGAGCAGTTCTTC.

This clone was detected a few times. This chain links TRBV11-3 with TRBJ2-2, with unresolved D. Trimming removed 4 bases from V and 3 bases from J, with 15 bases in between. Germline lookup yields CDR1 SGHNT and CDR2 YENEEA. This CDR3 region has 16 residues. The CDR3: CASSSLLGWDTGELFF. CDR3 nucleotides: TGTGCCAGCAGCTCCCTCCTAGGTTGGGACACCGGGGAGCTGTTTTTT.